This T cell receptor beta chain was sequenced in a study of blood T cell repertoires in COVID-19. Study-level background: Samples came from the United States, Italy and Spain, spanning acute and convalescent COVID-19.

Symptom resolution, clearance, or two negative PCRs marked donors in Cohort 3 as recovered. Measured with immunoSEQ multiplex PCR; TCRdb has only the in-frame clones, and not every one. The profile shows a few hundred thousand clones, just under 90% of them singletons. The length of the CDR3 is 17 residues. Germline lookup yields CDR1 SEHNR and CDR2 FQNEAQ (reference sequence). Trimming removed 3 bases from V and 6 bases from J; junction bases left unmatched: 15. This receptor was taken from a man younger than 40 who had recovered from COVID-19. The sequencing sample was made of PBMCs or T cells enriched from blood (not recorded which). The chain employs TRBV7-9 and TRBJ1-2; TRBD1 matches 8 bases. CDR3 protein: CASSLTRETGERHGYTF. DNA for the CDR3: TGTGCCAGCAGCTTGACGCGGGAGACAGGGGAACGTCATGGCTACACCTTC.